These 21 T cell receptor beta chains were sequenced from one sample in a study of OX40 agonist ivuxolimab in advanced cancers. Profiling relied on immunoSEQ multiplex PCR, and the TCRdb table lists in-frame clones only, not all of them. The sample lists over 100,000 clones, over 75% seen once, with around 1% in the top ten. The sample was CD4+ or CD8+ T cells sorted from blood, taken in a trial of the OX40 agonist ivuxolimab. These receptors came from an adult with an advanced solid tumor such as melanoma, head and neck, liver or kidney cancer.

V is TRBV7-2 and J is TRBJ1-1; D may be TRBD1 (5 bases). This CDR3 region has 12 residues. Germline V gives CDR1 SGHTA, CDR2 FQGNSA. V lost 5 bases, J lost 13 bases, and 17 bases lay in between. CDR3 in amino acids: CASSPTGTYGFF. For the CDR3, the DNA is TGTGCCAGCAGCCCGACCGGGACTTATGGTTTCTTT.

The chain couples TRBV27 to TRBJ1-5; maybe TRBD1 (6 bases). CDR3 length: 15 amino acids. Germline values: CDR1 MNHEY, CDR2 SMNVEV (reference sequence). Trimming took 8 bases from V and 0 from J, leaving 14 bases between them. The CDR3 here is CASRQDFNSNQPQHF. CDR3 DNA: TGTGCCAGCCGACAGGATTTTAATAGCAATCAGCCCCAGCATTTT.

The chain joins TRBV28 to TRBJ2-7, with D perhaps assigned TRBD1 or TRBD2 (5 bases each). Germline V lookup: CDR1 MDHEN, CDR2 SYDVKM. CDR3 size: 11 residues. Trimming cost V 7 bases and J 5 bases, with 9 bases left between them. The CDR3, as DNA: TGTGCCAGCAATGAGGGGAACGAGCAGTACTTC. Translated, it gives CASNEGNEQYF.

The rearrangement links TRBV13 to TRBJ1-1, with D unclear. Germline V gives CDR1 PRHDT, CDR2 FYEKMQ (reference sequence). The CDR3 spans 16 residues. The V end was cut by 0 bases, the J end by 4 bases, with 15 bases between. The CDR3 sequence: CASSLGRTATLTEAFF. The CDR3 DNA is TGTGCCAGCAGCTTAGGCCGCACAGCCACACTCACTGAAGCTTTCTTT.

Worth noting for this clone: At one end, the junction sequence differs from germline, possibly due to a read error. This chain uses TRBV11-2 with TRBJ1-4; D perhaps matches TRBD1 (5 bases). The germline V gene has CDR1 SGHAT and CDR2 FQNNGV. CDR3 size: 14 residues. The CDR3 here is CASTLGQGGEKLFF. The CDR3 DNA follows: TGTGCCAGCACCTTAGGGCAGGGAGGCGAAAAACTGTTTTTT.

On this clone itself: An end of the junction differs from the germline gene, which may be a read error. The chain links TRBV28 to TRBJ2-1; no clear D. The CDR3 has 13 residues. The germline gives CDR1 MDHEN, CDR2 SYDVKM. In DNA form, the CDR3 reads TGTGCCGGCAGTACCGGCCTATACAATGAGCAGTTCTTC. Residues: CAGSTGLYNEQFF.

Only one count was recorded for this clone. The V call is TRBV28, the J call TRBJ2-3; TRBD2 matches at 8 bases. This CDR3 is 14 amino acids long. From germline, CDR1 is MDHEN and CDR2 SYDVKM. V shed 6 bases and J 3 bases; nucleotides not matched to a gene: 5. The CDR3 sequence: CASRVGGRTDTQYF. DNA of the CDR3: TGTGCCAGCAGGGTGGGCGGGAGGACAGATACGCAGTATTTT.

CDR3 residues: CASSPPGLAGVETQYF. In DNA form, the CDR3 reads TGTGCCAGCAGTCCCCCGGGACTAGCGGGAGTCGAGACCCAGTACTTC. This rearrangement joins TRBV28 to TRBJ2-5; 14 bases are a match to TRBD2. V shed 5 bases and J 5 bases; nucleotides not matched to a gene: 7. Per germline, CDR1 MDHEN and CDR2 SYDVKM. The CDR3 sequence is 16 residues long.

This chain connects TRBV28 to TRBJ2-2; possible D gene TRBD2, 6 bases. V lost 4 bases, J lost 0 bases, and 6 bases lay in between. Germline V gene lookup returns CDR1 MDHEN and CDR2 SYDVKM. The CDR3 consists of 14 residues. The CDR3 bases are TGTGCCAGCAGTTGGGGGGCGAACACCGGGGAGCTGTTTTTT. Its protein is CASSWGANTGELFF.

This clone was picked up a small number of times. CDR3 amino acids: CASSPRDLGGNTEAFF. CDR3 coding DNA: TGTGCCAGCAGCCCGCGTGACCTGGGGGGGAACACTGAAGCTTTCTTT. The chain has TRBV7-8 and TRBJ1-1; TRBD1 might be the D (5 bases). Trimming took off 5 bases at V and 1 base at J, with 17 bases between the two ends. CDR3 size: 16 residues. The germline V gene encodes CDR1 SGHVS and CDR2 FQNEAQ.

V is TRBV7-3 and J is TRBJ2-6; D is uncertain. Germline V gives CDR1 SGHTA, CDR2 FQGTGA. The ends were cut back, 5 bases at V and 1 base at J, with 12 bases in the middle. This CDR3 is 16 amino acids long. CDR3 sequence reads: CASSPKLGSGANVLTF. CDR3 DNA sequence: TGTGCCAGCAGCCCAAAACTGGGGTCTGGGGCCAACGTCCTGACTTTC.

This chain joins TRBV5-4 and TRBJ1-4, with TRBD1 as a possible D gene (5 bases). The germline V and J ends were trimmed by 0 bases and 10 bases, with 13 bases remaining between them. From germline, CDR1 is SGHNT and CDR2 YYREEE (reference sequence). The CDR3 covers 14 residues. Written as DNA, the CDR3 is TGTGCCAGCAGCTTGGGCCAGGGAAACGGAAAACTGTTTTTT. Amino acids: CASSLGQGNGKLFF.

The rearrangement links TRBV28 to TRBJ1-4; 7 nucleotides line up with TRBD1. The V gene end was trimmed by 5 bases and the J gene end by 11 bases; junction bases not matched to a gene: 17. There are 16 residues in the CDR3. Germline CDR1 is MDHEN and CDR2 is SYDVKM. The CDR3 coding sequence is TGTGCCAGCAGTACACATCGACAGGGCCGTTGGTGGAAACTGTTTTTT. It translates to CASSTHRQGRWWKLFF.

The chain uses TRBV19 and TRBJ1-4, with TRBD1 matching 9 bases. The CDR3 covers 14 residues. The V segment lost 3 bases and the J segment 8 bases; nucleotides outside the gene matches: 4. From germline, CDR1 is LNHDA and CDR2 SQIVND (reference sequence). The CDR3 DNA reads TGTGCCAGTAGTATTGGACAGGGGTGGGAAAAACTGTTTTTT. It codes for CASSIGQGWEKLFF.

The chain employs TRBV25-1 and TRBJ1-4; TRBD1 agrees at 8 bases. Germline-derived CDR1 and CDR2 are MGHDK and SYGVNS. This CDR3 is 14 amino acids long. The V and J ends lost 2 bases and 5 bases, in that order; junction bases with no gene match: 1. The CDR3 here is CASSETGGNEKLFF. CDR3 nucleotide sequence: TGTGCCAGCAGTGAAACAGGGGGAAATGAAAAACTGTTTTTT. Using reference TRBV25-1 and TRBJ1-4 for the parts outside the CDR3, the full variable domain is EADIYQTPRYLVIGTGKKITLECSQTMGHDKMYWYQQDPGMELHLIHYSYGVNSTEKGDLSSESTVSRIRTEHFPLTLESARPSHTSQYLCASSETGGNEKLFFGSGTQLSVL.

The DNA for the CDR3 is TGTGCCAGCTCACCAGAGGCGGGGCCATACTACGAGCAGTACTTC. Translated, it gives CASSPEAGPYYEQYF. The chain uses TRBV18 and TRBJ2-7; D possibly corresponds to TRBD2 (6 bases). The V end was cut by 2 bases, the J end by 3 bases, with 14 bases between. Germline V gene lookup returns CDR1 KGHSH and CDR2 LQKENI. The CDR3 is made up of 15 amino acids. Using reference TRBV18 and TRBJ2-7 for the parts outside the CDR3, the full variable domain is NAGVMQNPRHLVRRRGQEARLRCSPMKGHSHVYWYRQLPEEGLKFMVYLQKENIIDESGMPKERFSAEFPKEGPSILRIQQVVRGDSAAYFCASSPEAGPYYEQYFGPGTRLTVT.

This clone has just one count. The gene calls are TRBV6-5 and TRBJ1-5, with D perhaps matching TRBD1 (6 bases). CDR3 length: 15 amino acids. The V gene lost 2 bases and the J gene lost 7 bases, with 15 bases spanning the gap. CDR1 and CDR2 (germline): MNHEY, SVGAGI. The DNA for the CDR3 is TGTGCCAGCAGTTACAACAGGGCAGGTGGCCAGCCCCAGCATTTT. Amino acids: CASSYNRAGGQPQHF.

J is TRBJ2-1 and V is TRBV9, with a tentative D call TRBD2 (5 bases). The germline V gene has CDR1 SGDLS and CDR2 YYNGEE. The CDR3 loop spans 17 amino acids. The germline V and J ends were trimmed by 0 bases and 3 bases, with 16 bases remaining between them. The CDR3 region is CASSVVGAATIYNEQFF. The CDR3 DNA follows: TGTGCCAGCAGCGTAGTTGGAGCGGCCACGATCTACAATGAGCAGTTCTTC. The whole variable domain, remainder taken from reference TRBV9 and TRBJ2-1, is DSGVTQTPKHLITATGQRVTLRCSPRSGDLSVYWYQQSLDQGLQFLIQYYNGEERAKGNILERFSAQQFPDLHSELNLSSLELGDSALYFCASSVVGAATIYNEQFFGPGTRLTVL.

The chain has TRBV7-6 and TRBJ2-7; 10 bases align to TRBD1. Per germline, CDR1 SGHVS and CDR2 FNYEAQ. V trimming: 1 base; J trimming: 0 bases; junction bases outside the gene matches: 6. The CDR3 is 17 residues long. CDR3 loop: CASSLGTGGLSSYEQYF. The CDR3, as DNA: TGTGCCAGCAGCTTAGGGACAGGGGGTCTAAGCTCCTACGAGCAGTACTTC. The variable domain in full, with the rest retrieved from reference TRBV7-6 and TRBJ2-7, is GAGVSQSPRYKVTKRGQDVALRCDPISGHVSLYWYRQALGQGPEFLTYFNYEAQQDKSGLPNDRFSAERPEGSISTLTIQRTEQRDSAMYRCASSLGTGGLSSYEQYFGPGTRLTVT.

The chain uses TRBV6-6 and TRBJ1-5; D is unresolved. Trimming removed 5 bases from V and 3 bases from J, with 11 bases in between. The CDR3 extends over 14 amino acids. In germline, CDR1 is MNHNY, CDR2 SVGAGI (reference sequence). CDR3 sequence (DNA): TGTGCCAGCAGTCCCCAAACCCTCAATCAGCCCCAGCATTTT. Residues: CASSPQTLNQPQHF.

The CDR3 nucleotides are TGTGCCAGCACCAGGGAGTACACCGGGGAGCTGTTTTTT. This gives the protein CASTREYTGELFF. The rearrangement uses TRBV7-2 and TRBJ2-2, with D perhaps being TRBD1 or TRBD2 (5 bases each). This CDR3 contains 13 residues. Germline V gene sequence: CDR1 SGHTA, CDR2 FQGNSA. The V gene lost 7 bases and the J gene lost 3 bases, with 9 bases spanning the gap.